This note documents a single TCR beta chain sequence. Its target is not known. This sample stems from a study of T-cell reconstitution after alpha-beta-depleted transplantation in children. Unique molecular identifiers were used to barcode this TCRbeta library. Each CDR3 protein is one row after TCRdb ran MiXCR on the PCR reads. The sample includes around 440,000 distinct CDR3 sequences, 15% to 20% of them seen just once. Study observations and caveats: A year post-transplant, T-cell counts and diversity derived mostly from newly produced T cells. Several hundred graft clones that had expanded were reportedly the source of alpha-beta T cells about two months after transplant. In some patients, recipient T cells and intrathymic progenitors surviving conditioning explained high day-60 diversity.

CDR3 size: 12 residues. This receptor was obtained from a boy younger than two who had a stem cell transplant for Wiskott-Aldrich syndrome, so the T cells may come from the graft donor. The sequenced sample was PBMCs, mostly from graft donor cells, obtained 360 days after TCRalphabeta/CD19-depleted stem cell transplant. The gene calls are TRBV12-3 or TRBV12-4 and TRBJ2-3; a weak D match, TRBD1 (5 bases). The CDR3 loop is CTTRRAEDTQYF. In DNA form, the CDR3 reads TGTACTACCCGCAGGGCGGAAGATACGCAGTATTTT.